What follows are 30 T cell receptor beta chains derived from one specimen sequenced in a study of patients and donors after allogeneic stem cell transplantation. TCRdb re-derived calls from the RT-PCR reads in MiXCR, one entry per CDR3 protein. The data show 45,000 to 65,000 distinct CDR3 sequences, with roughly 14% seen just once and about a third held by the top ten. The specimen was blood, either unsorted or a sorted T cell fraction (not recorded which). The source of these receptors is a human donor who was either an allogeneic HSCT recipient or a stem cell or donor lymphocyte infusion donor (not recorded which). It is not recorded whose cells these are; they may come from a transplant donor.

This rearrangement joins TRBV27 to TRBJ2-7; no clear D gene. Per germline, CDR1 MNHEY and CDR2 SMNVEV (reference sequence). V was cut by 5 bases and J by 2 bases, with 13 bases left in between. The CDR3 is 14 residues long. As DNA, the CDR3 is TGTGCCAGCAGTGCCGACATGGGTACCTACGAGCAGTACTTC. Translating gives CASSADMGTYEQYF.

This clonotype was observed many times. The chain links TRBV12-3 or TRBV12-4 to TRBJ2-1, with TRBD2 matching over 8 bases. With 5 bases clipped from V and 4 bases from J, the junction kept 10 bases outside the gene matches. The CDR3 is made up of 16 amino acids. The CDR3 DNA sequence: TGTGCCAGCAGTGCACGACTAGCGTTAACATACAATGAGCAGTTCTTC. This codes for CASSARLALTYNEQFF.

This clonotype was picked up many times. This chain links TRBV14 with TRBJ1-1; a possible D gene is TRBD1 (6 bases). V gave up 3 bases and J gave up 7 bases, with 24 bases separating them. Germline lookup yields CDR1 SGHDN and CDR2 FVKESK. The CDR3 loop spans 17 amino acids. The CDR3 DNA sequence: TGTGCCAGCAGCCACCGCACCCCGAACAGGGTGCGGGGTGAAGCTTTCTTT. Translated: CASSHRTPNRVRGEAFF.

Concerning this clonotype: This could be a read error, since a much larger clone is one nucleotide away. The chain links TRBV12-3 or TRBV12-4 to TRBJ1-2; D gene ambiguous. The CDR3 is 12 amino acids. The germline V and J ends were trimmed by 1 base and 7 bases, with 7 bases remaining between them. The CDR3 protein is CASSLGVFGYTF. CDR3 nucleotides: TGTGCCAGCAGTTTAGGGGTTTTTGGCTACACCTTC.

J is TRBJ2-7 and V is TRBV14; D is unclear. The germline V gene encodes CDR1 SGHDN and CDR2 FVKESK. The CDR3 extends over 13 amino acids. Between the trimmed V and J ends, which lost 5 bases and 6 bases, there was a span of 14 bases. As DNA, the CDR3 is TGTGCCAGCAGCTTGCAAAGGGCTTTCGAGCAGTACTTC. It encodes CASSLQRAFEQYF.

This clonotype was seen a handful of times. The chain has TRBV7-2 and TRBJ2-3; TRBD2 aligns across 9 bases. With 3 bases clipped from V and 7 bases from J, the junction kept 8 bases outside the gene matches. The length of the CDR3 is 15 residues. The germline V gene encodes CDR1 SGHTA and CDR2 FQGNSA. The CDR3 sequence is CASSFLSGSVHTQYF. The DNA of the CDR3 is TGTGCCAGCAGCTTTCTTAGCGGGAGCGTCCATACGCAGTATTTT.

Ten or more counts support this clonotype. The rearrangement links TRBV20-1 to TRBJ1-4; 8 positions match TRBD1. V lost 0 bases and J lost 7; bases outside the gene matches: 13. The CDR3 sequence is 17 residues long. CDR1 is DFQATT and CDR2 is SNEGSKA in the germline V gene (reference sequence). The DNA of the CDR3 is TGCAGTGCTAGAGACCCGAATCAGGGGGCTGAGGGTGAAAAACTGTTTTTT. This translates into CSARDPNQGAEGEKLFF.

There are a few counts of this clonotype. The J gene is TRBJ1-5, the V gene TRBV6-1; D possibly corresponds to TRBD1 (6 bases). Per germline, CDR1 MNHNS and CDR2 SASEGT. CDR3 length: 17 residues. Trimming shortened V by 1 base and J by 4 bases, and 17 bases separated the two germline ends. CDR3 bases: TGTGCCAGCAGTGAAGGGACAGCCTTAGACTTAAATCAGCCCCAGCATTTT. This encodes CASSEGTALDLNQPQHF.

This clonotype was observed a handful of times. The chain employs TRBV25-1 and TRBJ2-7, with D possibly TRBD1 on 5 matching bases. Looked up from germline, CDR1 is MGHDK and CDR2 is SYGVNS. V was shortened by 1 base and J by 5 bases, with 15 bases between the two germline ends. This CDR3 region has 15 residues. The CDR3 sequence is CASSEWRQGRDEQYF. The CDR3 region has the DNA TGTGCCAGCAGTGAATGGCGTCAGGGCAGAGACGAGCAGTACTTC.

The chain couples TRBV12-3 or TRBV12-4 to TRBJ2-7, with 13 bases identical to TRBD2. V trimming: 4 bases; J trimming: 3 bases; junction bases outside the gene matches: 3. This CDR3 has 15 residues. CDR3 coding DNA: TGTGCCAGCAGTTGGACTAGCGGGAGTTTCTACGAGCAGTACTTC. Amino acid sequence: CASSWTSGSFYEQYF.

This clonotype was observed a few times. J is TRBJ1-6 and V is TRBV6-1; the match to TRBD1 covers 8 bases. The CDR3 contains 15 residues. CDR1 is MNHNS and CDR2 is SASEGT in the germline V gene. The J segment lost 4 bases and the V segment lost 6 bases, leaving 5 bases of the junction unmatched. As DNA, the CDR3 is TGTGCCAGCAGCTCGGACAGGGCTTATAATTCACCCCTCCACTTT. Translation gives CASSSDRAYNSPLHF.

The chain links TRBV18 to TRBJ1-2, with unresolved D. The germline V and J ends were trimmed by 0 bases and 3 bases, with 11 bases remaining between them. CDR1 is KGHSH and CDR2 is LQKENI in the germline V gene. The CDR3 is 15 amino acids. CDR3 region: CASSPPVEGDYGYTF. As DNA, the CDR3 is TGTGCCAGCTCACCACCAGTCGAGGGCGACTATGGCTACACCTTC.

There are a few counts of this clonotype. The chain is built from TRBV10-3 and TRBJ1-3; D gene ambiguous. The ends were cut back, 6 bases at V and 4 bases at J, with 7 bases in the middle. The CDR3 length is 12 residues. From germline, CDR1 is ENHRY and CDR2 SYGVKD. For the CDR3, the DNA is TGTGCCATCAGCCTCACAGGAAACACCATATATTTT. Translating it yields CAISLTGNTIYF.

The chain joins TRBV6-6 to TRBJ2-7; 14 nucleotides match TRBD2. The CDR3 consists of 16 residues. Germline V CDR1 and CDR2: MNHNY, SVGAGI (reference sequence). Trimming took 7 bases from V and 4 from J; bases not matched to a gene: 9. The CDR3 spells CASIPFGTSGSYEQYF. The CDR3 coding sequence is TGTGCCAGCATCCCATTTGGGACTAGCGGGAGTTACGAGCAGTACTTC.

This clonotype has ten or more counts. This chain's CDR3 is CSASPEETQYF. As DNA, the CDR3 is TGCAGTGCTAGTCCCGAAGAGACCCAGTACTTC. This chain connects TRBV20-1 to TRBJ2-5; D gene unclear. The germline V gene encodes CDR1 DFQATT and CDR2 SNEGSKA (reference sequence). Trimming removed 3 bases at V and 3 bases at J, with 5 bases between. This CDR3 region has 11 residues.

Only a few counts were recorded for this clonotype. DNA for the CDR3: TGTGCCAGCAGTCCGGAGCGGGAGGACAACAATGAGCAGTTCTTC. Its translation: CASSPEREDNNEQFF. J is TRBJ2-1 and V is TRBV6-5; TRBD2 aligns across 9 bases. Unmatched junction bases numbered 7, after V lost 5 bases and J lost 5 bases. The CDR3 runs 15 residues. CDR1 and CDR2 (germline): MNHEY, SVGAGI.

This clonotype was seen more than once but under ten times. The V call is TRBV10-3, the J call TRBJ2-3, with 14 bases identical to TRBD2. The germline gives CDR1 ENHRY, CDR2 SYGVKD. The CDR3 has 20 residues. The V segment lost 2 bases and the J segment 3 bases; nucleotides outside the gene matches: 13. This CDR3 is CAISEELPGLAGVPTDTQYF. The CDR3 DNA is TGTGCCATCAGTGAGGAACTCCCGGGACTAGCGGGAGTCCCAACAGATACGCAGTATTTT.

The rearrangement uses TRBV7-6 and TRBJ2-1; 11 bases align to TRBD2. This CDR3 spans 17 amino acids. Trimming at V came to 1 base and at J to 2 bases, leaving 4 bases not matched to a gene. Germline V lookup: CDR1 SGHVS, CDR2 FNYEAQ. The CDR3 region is CASSLVTSGSPYNEQFF. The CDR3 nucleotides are TGTGCCAGCAGCTTAGTTACTAGCGGGAGTCCCTACAATGAGCAGTTCTTC.

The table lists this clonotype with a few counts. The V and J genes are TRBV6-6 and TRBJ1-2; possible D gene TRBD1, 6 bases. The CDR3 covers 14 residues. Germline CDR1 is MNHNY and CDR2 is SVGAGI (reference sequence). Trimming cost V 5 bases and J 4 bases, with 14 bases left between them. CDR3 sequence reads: CASSLPGGAYGYTF. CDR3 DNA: TGTGCCAGCAGTCTCCCTGGGGGGGCCTATGGCTACACCTTC.

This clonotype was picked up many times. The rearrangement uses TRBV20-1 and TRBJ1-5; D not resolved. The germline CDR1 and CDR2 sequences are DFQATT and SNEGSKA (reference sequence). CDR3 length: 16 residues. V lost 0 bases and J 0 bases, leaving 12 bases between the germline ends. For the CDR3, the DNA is TGCAGTGCTAGAGATGGTTCTGCTTATAGCAATCAGCCCCAGCATTTT. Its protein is CSARDGSAYSNQPQHF.

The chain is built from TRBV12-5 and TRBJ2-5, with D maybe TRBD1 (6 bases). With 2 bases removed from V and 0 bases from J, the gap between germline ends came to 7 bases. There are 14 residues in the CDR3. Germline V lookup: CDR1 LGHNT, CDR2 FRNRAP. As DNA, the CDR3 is TGTGCTAGTGGTTTGACAGGGTACCAAGAGACCCAGTACTTC. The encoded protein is CASGLTGYQETQYF.

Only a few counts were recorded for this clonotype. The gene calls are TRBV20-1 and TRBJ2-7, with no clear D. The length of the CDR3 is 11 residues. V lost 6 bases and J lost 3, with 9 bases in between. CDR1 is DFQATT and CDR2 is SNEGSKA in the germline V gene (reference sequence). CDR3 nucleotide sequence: TGCAGTGCCCCGATGGGCTACGAGCAGTACTTC. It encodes CSAPMGYEQYF.

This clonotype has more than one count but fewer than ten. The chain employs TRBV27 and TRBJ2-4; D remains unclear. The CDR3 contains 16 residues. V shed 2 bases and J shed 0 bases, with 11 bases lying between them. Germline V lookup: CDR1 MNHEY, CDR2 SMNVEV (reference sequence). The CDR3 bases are TGTGCCAGCAGTTTAGGACGGCCTCTAGCCAAAAACATTCAGTACTTC. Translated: CASSLGRPLAKNIQYF.

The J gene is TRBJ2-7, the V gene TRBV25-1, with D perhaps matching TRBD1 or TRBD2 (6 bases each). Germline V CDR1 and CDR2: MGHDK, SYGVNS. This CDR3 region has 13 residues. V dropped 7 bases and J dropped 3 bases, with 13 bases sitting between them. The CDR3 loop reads CASKGGSYYEQYF. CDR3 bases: TGTGCCAGCAAAGGGGGGTCTTACTACGAGCAGTACTTC.

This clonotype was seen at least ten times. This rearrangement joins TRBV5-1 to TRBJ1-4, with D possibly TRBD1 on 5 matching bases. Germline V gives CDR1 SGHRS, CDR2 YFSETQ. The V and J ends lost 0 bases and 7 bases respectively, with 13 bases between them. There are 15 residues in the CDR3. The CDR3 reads CASSLAGGGGEKLFF. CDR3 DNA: TGCGCCAGCAGCTTGGCCGGTGGGGGTGGTGAAAAACTGTTTTTT.

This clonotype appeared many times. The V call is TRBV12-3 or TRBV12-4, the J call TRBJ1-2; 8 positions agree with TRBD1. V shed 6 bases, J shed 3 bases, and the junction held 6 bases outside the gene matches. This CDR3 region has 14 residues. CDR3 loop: CASSYGQGHYGYTF. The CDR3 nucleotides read TGTGCCAGCAGCTATGGACAGGGTCACTATGGCTACACCTTC.

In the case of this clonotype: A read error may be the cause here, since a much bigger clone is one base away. CDR3 sequence reads: CASSRGYNSPLHF. CDR3 in DNA: TGTGCCAGCAGCCGGGGGTATAATTCACCCCTCCACTTT. V usage is TRBV2 and J usage is TRBJ1-6, with D possibly TRBD1 on 5 matching bases. V lost 6 bases and J lost 4, with 7 bases in between. This CDR3 spans 13 amino acids. Germline V gives CDR1 SNHLY, CDR2 FYNNEI.

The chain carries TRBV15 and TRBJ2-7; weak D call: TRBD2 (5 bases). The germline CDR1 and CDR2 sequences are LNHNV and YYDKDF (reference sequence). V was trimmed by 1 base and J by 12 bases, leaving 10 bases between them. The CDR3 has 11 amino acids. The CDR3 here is CATSRAGSVYF. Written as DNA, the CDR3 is TGTGCCACCAGCAGAGCTGGGAGTGTGTACTTC. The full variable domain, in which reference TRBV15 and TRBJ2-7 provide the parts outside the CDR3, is DAMVIQNPRYQVTQFGKPVTLSCSQTLNHNVMYWYQQKSSQAPKLLFHYYDKDFNNEADTPDNFQSRRPNTSFCFLDIRSPGLGDTAMYLCATSRAGSVYFGPGTRLTVT.

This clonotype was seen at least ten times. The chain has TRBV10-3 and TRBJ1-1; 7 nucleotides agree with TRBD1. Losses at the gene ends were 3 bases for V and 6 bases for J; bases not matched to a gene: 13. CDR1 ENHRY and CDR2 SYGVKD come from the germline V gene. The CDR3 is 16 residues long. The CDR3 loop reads CAISETGDRGTPEAFF. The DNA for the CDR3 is TGTGCCATCAGTGAAACAGGGGACAGAGGTACCCCTGAAGCTTTCTTT.

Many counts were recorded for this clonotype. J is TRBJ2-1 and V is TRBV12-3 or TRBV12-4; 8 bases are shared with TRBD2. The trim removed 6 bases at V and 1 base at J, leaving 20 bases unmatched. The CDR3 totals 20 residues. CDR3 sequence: CASSSYFAGGSGLSYNEQFF. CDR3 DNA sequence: TGTGCCAGCAGCTCATACTTTGCGGGGGGTAGCGGACTTTCCTACAATGAGCAGTTCTTC.